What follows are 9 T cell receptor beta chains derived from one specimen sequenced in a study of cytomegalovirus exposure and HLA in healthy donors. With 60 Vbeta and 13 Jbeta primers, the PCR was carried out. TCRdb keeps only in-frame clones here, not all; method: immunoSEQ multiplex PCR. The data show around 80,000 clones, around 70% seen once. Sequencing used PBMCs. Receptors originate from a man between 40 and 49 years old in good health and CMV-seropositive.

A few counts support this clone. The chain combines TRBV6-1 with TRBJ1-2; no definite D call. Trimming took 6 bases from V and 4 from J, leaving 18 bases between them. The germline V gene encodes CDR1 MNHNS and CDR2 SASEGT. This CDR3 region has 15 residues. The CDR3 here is CASRGSGTWSYGYTF. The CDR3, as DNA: TGTGCCAGCAGAGGAAGCGGAACTTGGAGCTATGGCTACACCTTC.

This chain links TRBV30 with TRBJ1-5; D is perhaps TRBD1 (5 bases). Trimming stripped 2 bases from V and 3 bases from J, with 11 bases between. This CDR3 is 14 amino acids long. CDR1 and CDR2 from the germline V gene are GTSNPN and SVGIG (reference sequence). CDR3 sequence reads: CAWSQGHYNQPQHF. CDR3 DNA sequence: TGTGCCTGGAGTCAAGGACACTACAATCAGCCCCAGCATTTT.

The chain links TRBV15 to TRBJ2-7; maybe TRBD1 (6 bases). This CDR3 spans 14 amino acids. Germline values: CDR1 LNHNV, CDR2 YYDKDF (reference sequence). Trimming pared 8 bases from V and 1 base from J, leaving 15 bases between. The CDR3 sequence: CATAPGHQSYEQYF. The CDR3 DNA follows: TGTGCCACCGCTCCGGGACATCAATCCTACGAGCAGTACTTC.

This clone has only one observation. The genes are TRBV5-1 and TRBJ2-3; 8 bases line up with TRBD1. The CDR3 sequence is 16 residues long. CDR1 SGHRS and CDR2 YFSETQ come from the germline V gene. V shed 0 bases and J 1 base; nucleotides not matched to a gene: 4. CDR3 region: CASSLAQGVGTDTQYF. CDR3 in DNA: TGCGCCAGCAGCTTGGCACAGGGGGTGGGCACAGATACGCAGTATTTT.

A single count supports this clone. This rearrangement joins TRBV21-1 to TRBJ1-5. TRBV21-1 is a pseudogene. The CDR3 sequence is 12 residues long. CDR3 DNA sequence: TGTGCCCGGTCTGGGGGGGATCAGCCCCAGCATTTT. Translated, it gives CARSGGDQPQHF.

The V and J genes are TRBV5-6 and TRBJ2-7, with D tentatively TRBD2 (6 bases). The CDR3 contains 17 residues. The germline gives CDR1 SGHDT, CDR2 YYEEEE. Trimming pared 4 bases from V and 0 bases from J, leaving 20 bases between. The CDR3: CASSREGRGRSSYEQYF. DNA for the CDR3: TGTGCCAGCAGCCGGGAAGGGCGGGGTCGCTCCTCCTACGAGCAGTACTTC.

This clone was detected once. This CDR3 is CASSFATGGNGYTF. CDR3 in DNA: TGTGCCAGCAGCTTCGCAACAGGGGGAAATGGCTACACCTTC. This chain uses TRBV11-2 with TRBJ1-2; TRBD1 matches 8 bases. The trim removed 3 bases at V and 6 bases at J, leaving 6 bases unmatched. Germline CDR1 is SGHAT and CDR2 is FQNNGV. The CDR3 runs 14 residues.

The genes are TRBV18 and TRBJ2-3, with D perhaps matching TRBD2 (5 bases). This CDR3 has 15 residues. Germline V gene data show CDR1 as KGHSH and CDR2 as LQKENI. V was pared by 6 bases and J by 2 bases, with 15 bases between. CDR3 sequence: CASSSEVANTDTQYF. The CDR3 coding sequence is TGTGCCAGCTCTAGCGAGGTAGCAAACACAGATACGCAGTATTTT.

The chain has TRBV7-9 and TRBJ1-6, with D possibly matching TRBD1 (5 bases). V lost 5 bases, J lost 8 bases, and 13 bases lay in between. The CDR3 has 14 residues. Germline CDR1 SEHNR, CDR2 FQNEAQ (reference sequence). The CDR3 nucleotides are TGTGCCAGCAGCGTAGGGGAGGGGTATTCACCCCTCCACTTT. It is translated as CASSVGEGYSPLHF.